Below are 4 T cell receptor beta chains sequenced from a single sample in a study of shared clonotypes between healthy human individuals. The assay was immunoSEQ multiplex PCR, and TCRdb's table has in-frame clones only and misses some. The sample lists roughly 1.5 million clones; 95% to 99% were seen once. Sequencing was performed on naive CD4+ T cells sorted from blood. Subset reported: CD45RA+ positively selected. The receptor source for this set is a man younger than 45 in good health.

V and J are TRBV6-6 and TRBJ2-7, with unresolved D. V lost 7 bases to trimming and J lost 3 bases, with 13 bases between them. This CDR3 contains 13 residues. The V gene's germline CDR1 is MNHNY and CDR2 SVGAGI (reference sequence). The CDR3 DNA reads TGTGCCAGCACGAGCCGGGCTAGCTACGAGCAGTACTTC. Translated, it gives CASTSRASYEQYF.

To note about this clone: The identical CDR3 is also encoded by other nucleotide sequences in the sample. V usage is TRBV9 and J usage is TRBJ2-1; 9 bases are a match to TRBD2. V trimming: 0 bases; J trimming: 3 bases; junction bases outside the gene matches: 1. CDR1 SGDLS and CDR2 YYNGEE come from the germline V gene. The CDR3 runs to 15 residues. The CDR3 DNA follows: TGTGCCAGCAGCGTAGGACTAGCGGTCTACAATGAGCAGTTCTTC. It codes for CASSVGLAVYNEQFF.

The gene calls are TRBV7-6 and TRBJ2-1, with TRBD1 as a possible D gene (5 bases). The CDR3 contains 16 residues. Germline-derived CDR1 and CDR2 are SGHVS and FNYEAQ. Trimming pared 4 bases from V and 2 bases from J, leaving 15 bases between. This chain's CDR3 is CASSSRFSTAYNEQFF. The CDR3 DNA sequence: TGTGCCAGCAGCTCCCGGTTTTCGACAGCCTACAATGAGCAGTTCTTC.

The genes are TRBV7-2 and TRBJ2-4; TRBD1 agrees at 7 bases. The germline CDR1 and CDR2 sequences are SGHTA and FQGNSA. The CDR3 extends over 12 amino acids. The J segment lost 13 bases and the V segment lost 4 bases, leaving 7 bases of the junction unmatched. Here the CDR3 reads CASSSDRTAQYF. The CDR3 coding sequence is TGTGCCAGCAGCTCGGACAGGACGGCGCAGTACTTC.